The clone carrying this TCR beta chain appeared a few times. Its antigen is unidentified. This CDR3 has 15 residues. Trimming stripped 5 bases from V and 1 base from J, with 13 bases between. The V gene's germline CDR1 is MDHEN and CDR2 SYDVKM. Clones were read by immunoSEQ multiplex PCR, and TCRdb kept only the in-frame ones, dropping some. The sample records approximately 10,000 clones, 70% to 80% being singletons. Roughly 18-55 mg of tissue was diced for each tumor. This sample is drawn from a study of early stage breast cancer tumors. In the study overall: The ER+/PR+/HER2- tumors included fewer than ten ductal and a few lobular carcinomas. Study-level results: Commonly generated sequences made up most enriched TCRB sequences shared between patients. Bulk DNA sequencing of unsorted cells missed chain pairing and markers.

Material: breast tumor tissue. This TCR came from a person aged 40 to 49 with breast cancer. The gene calls are TRBV28 and TRBJ2-3; the D gene is possibly TRBD2 (7 bases). The DNA of the CDR3 is TGTGCCAGCAGTCCCCCCGGGGGGCGCACAGATACGCAGTATTTT. It yields the protein CASSPPGGRTDTQYF. The full variable domain, with the rest looked up from reference TRBV28 and TRBJ2-3, is DVKVTQSSRYLVKRTGEKVFLECVQDMDHENMFWYRQDPGLGLRLIYFSYDVKMKEKGDIPEGYSVSREKKERFSLILESASTNQTSMYLCASSPPGGRTDTQYFGPGTRLTVL.